These T cell receptor beta chains were read from a single sample in a study of T cells after yellow fever vaccination. TCRdb itself ran the 5' RACE reads through MiXCR, one entry per CDR3 protein. The sample holds about 340,000 distinct CDR3 sequences, around 12% seen once. Sequencing was performed on CD4+ T cells sorted from PBMCs, taken 15 days after the yellow fever booster vaccination. Receptors were obtained from a man aged 18-30 years who received the YFV17D yellow fever vaccine. CDR3s include the opening cysteine and the closing phenylalanine or tryptophan. Each record gives: J gene, clone size, V gene, D gene, CDR3 protein, CDR3 DNA. D genes are given only for firm matches. The size field is filled for only some rows; it gives once, few, many or a size class.

>TRBJ2-2|many|TRBV12-3/TRBV12-4|TRBD1
CASSPTTGAAGELFF
TGTGCCAGCAGTCCGACGACAGGGGCGGCCGGGGAGCTGTTTTTT
>TRBJ1-3|.|TRBV18|TRBD1
CASSPLGQGSGNTIYF
TGTGCCAGCTCACCGTTGGGACAGGGTTCTGGAAACACCATATATTTT
>TRBJ2-1|few|TRBV4-3|TRBD2
CASSQVTAGLHNEQFF
TGCGCCAGCAGCCAAGTGACAGCGGGGCTACACAATGAGCAGTTCTTC
>TRBJ2-1|many|TRBV7-2|TRBD2
CASSLVGSGVFEQFF
TGTGCCAGCAGCTTAGTTGGTAGCGGGGTATTCGAGCAGTTCTTC
>TRBJ1-5|many|TRBV28|.
CASSSDQPQHF
TGTGCCAGCAGCTCTGACCAGCCCCAGCATTTT
>TRBJ1-1|many|TRBV6-5|TRBD1
CASSPPGGYTEAFF
TGTGCCAGCAGTCCTCCAGGGGGATACACTGAAGCTTTCTTT
>TRBJ1-4|few|TRBV9|TRBD1
CASSVRTGKGEKLFF
TGTGCCAGCAGCGTCCGGACAGGGAAGGGTGAAAAACTGTTTTTT
>TRBJ1-4|few|TRBV20-1|TRBD1
CSARPDRGEKLFF
TGCAGTGCTAGGCCGGACAGGGGGGAAAAACTGTTTTTT
>TRBJ2-1|.|TRBV20-1|TRBD2
CSAGGGIYNEQFF
TGCAGTGCGGGCGGGGGGATTTACAATGAGCAGTTCTTC
>TRBJ1-5|.|TRBV12-3/TRBV12-4|TRBD1
CASRHDRGLNQPQNF
TGTGCCAGCAGACACGACAGGGGGCTTAATCAGCCCCAGAATTTT
>TRBJ2-3|many|TRBV5-6|.
CASSLARAAQYF
TGTGCCAGCAGCTTGGCCAGGGCAGCGCAGTATTTT
>TRBJ2-4|.|TRBV30|.
CAWTLAKNIQYF
TGTGCCTGGACCTTAGCCAAAAACATTCAGTACTTC
>TRBJ2-5|few|TRBV7-3|TRBD2
CASSPGLAVSETQYF
TGTGCCAGCAGCCCAGGACTAGCGGTTTCCGAGACCCAGTACTTC
>TRBJ2-7|.|TRBV11-3|.
CASSRRGLENEQYF
TGTGCCAGCAGCCGCCGAGGTTTGGAGAACGAGCAGTACTTC
>TRBJ1-1|.|TRBV19|.
CASSITGTPNTEAFF
TGTGCCAGTAGTATAACGGGGACACCGAACACTGAAGCTTTCTTT
>TRBJ1-5|few|TRBV6-5|.
CASSRTVNQPQHF
TGTGCCAGCAGCCGGACGGTCAATCAGCCCCAGCATTTT
>TRBJ2-7|.|TRBV3-2|.
CASSPPPEGHSYEQYF
TGTGCCAGCAGCCCGCCCCCGGAGGGGCATTCCTACGAGCAGTACTTC
>TRBJ1-2|.|TRBV4-2|.
CASSRPGLGGYTF
TGTGCCAGCAGCCGGCCGGGCCTCGGGGGCTACACCTTC
>TRBJ1-4|.|TRBV11-2|TRBD1
CASSYVDRNEKLFF
TGTGCCAGCAGCTACGTGGACAGGAACGAAAAACTGTTTTTT
>TRBJ2-1|few|TRBV11-3|.
CASSLDPSGQFF
TGTGCCAGCAGCTTAGATCCCTCTGGGCAGTTCTTC
>TRBJ2-7|.|TRBV12-3/TRBV12-4|.
CASSFRGGFEQYF
TGTGCCAGCAGTTTCCGTGGGGGCTTCGAGCAGTACTTC
>TRBJ2-1|.|TRBV20-1|TRBD2
CSARTSGGARSYNEQFF
TGCAGTGCCCGTACTAGCGGGGGGGCCCGGTCCTACAATGAGCAGTTCTTC
>TRBJ2-1|.|TRBV7-3|TRBD1
CASSLNGDSLNEQFF
TGTGCCAGCAGCTTAAACGGGGACAGTCTCAATGAGCAGTTCTTC
>TRBJ1-5|many|TRBV4-3|.
CASSQGRSSNQPQHF
TGCGCCAGCAGCCAAGGCAGGTCTAGCAATCAGCCCCAGCATTTT
>TRBJ1-1|few|TRBV5-5|.
CASSLQTLNTEAFF
TGTGCCAGCAGCCTACAGACCCTCAACACTGAAGCTTTCTTT
>TRBJ2-5|.|TRBV5-4|TRBD2
CASSSGLAAQETQYF
TGTGCCAGCAGCTCGGGACTAGCGGCACAAGAGACCCAGTACTTC
>TRBJ1-4|.|TRBV5-1|.
CASSLGWMDEKLFF
TGCGCCAGCAGCTTGGGCTGGATGGATGAAAAACTGTTTTTT